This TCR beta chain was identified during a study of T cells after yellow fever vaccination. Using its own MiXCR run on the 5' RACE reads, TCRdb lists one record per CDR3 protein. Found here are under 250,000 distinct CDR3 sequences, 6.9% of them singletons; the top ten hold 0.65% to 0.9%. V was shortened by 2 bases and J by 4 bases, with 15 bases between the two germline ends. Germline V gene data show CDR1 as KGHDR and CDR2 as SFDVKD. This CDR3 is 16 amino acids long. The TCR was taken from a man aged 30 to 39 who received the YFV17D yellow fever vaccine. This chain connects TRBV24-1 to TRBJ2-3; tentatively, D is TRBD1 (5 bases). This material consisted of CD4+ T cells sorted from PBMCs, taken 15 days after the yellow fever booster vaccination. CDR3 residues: CATSDSDTSGSDTQYF. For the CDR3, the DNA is TGTGCCACCAGTGATTCGGACACCTCCGGGTCAGATACGCAGTATTTT.